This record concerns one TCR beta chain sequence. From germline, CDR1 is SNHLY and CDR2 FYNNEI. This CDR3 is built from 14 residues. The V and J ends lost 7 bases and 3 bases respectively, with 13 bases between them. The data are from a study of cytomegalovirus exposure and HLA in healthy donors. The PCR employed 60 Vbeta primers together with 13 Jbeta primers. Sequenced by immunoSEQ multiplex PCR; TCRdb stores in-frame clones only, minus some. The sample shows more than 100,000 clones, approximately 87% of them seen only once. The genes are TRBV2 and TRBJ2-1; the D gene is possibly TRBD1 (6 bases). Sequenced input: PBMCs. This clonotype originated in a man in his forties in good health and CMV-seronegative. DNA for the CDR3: TGTGCCAGCATTCCAGGGGCTGACTACAATGAGCAGTTCTTC. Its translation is CASIPGADYNEQFF. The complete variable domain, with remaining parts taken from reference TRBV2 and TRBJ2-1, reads EPEVTQTPSHQVTQMGQEVILRCVPISNHLYFYWYRQILGQKVEFLVSFYNNEISEKSEIFDDQFSVERPDGSNFTLKIRSTKLEDSAMYFCASIPGADYNEQFFGPGTRLTVL.